The source of this T cell receptor beta chain is a study of cytomegalovirus exposure and HLA in healthy donors. In the study overall: There were fewer than 130 million unique TCR beta sequences, drawn from about 179 million T cells, in an earlier analysis.

Study findings and constraints: Across HLA loci, a later analysis found differing TCR association rates, with DRB1 most and HLA-C fewest. Near-uniform donor sequencing depth was presumed by presence/absence analyses. Most TCR sequences showed up rarely, but some public TCRs showed up in many donors.

In regard to this clone: Its cognate antigen is unknown.

There are 15 residues in the CDR3. Germline V gene sequence: CDR1 SGHNT, CDR2 YYREEE (reference sequence). V dropped 0 bases and J dropped 3 bases, with 12 bases sitting between them. The PCR had 60 Vbeta and 13 Jbeta primers. Clones were read by immunoSEQ multiplex PCR, and TCRdb kept only the in-frame ones, dropping some. The data show approximately 110,000 clones, with around 70% seen just once and 4.2% held by the top ten. V is TRBV5-4 and J is TRBJ1-2, with no clear D. Sequencing used PBMCs. The source of this sequence is a woman in her forties in good health and CMV-seropositive. In DNA form, the CDR3 reads TGTGCCAGCAGCTTGGGGCAGCGGGTGGACTATGGCTACACCTTC. It encodes CASSLGQRVDYGYTF.